This entry describes one TCR beta chain. The antigen is undetermined. Germline V lookup: CDR1 KGHSH, CDR2 LQKENI. This CDR3 is built from 14 residues. V shed 2 bases and J shed 2 bases, with 8 bases lying between them. Amplification used 60 Vbeta primers and 13 Jbeta primers. Assay used: immunoSEQ multiplex PCR; TCRdb lists only in-frame clones, some missing. In the table there are some 67,000 clones, approximately 75% of which are singletons. This entry belongs to a study of cytomegalovirus exposure and HLA in healthy donors. Study conclusions and caveats: As a later analysis revealed, most CMV-associated TCR beta chains appeared HLA-restricted. Presence/absence analyses treated sequencing depth as roughly uniform across donors.

Although they were nominally healthy when sampled, donors likely had unrecorded immune exposures. This clonotype originated in a man aged 60-69 years in good health and CMV-seropositive. The sequenced sample consisted of PBMCs. This rearrangement joins TRBV18 to TRBJ2-3; no reliable D call. This CDR3 is CASSPSGSTDTQYF. CDR3 sequence (DNA): TGTGCCAGCTCACCATCAGGATCCACAGATACGCAGTATTTT.